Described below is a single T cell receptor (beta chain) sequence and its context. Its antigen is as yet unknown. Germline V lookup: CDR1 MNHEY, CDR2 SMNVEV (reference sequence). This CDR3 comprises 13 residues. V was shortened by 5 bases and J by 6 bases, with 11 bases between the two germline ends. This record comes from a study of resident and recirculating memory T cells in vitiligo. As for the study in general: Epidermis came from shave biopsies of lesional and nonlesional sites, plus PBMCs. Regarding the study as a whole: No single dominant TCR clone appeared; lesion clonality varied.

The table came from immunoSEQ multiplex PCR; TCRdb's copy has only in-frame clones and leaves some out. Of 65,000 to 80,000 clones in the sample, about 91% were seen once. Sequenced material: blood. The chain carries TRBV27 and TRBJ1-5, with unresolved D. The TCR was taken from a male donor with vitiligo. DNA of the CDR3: TGTGCCAGCAGTCGAGGACGGGGTCAGCCCCAGCATTTT. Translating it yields CASSRGRGQPQHF.